This record concerns one T cell receptor (beta chain) sequence. The antigen remains unidentified. Antigen-specific CD4+ T cells expanded by the ViraFEST assay with viral peptide pools were then sequenced. On approximately day 9 of culture, CD4+ T cells were separated out. Participants received two doses of either the BNT162b2 or mRNA-1273 vaccine. No vaccinee had earlier SARS-CoV-2 infection, and nucleocapsid antibodies were negative. This entry belongs to a study of vaccination effects on CD4 cells after COVID-19. The CDR3 totals 15 residues. The germline gives CDR1 MRHNA, CDR2 SNTAGT. With V trimmed by 4 bases and J by 6 bases, 5 bases remained unmatched. Whole-study results and caveats: Convalescent patients in the study were few, and early post-infection timepoints were absent. Infection-derived and vaccine-derived clones contracted markedly late after vaccination.

Clones were sequenced by immunoSEQ multiplex PCR, and TCRdb holds only the in-frame ones, with some missing. Of about 22,000 clones listed, 72% were seen once; the top ten hold roughly a tenth. This material consisted of CD4+ T cells from PBMCs cultured with HCoV-NL63 spike peptides, taken after COVID-19 vaccination. The chain links TRBV6-4 to TRBJ2-3; 12 nucleotides line up with TRBD2. This clonotype was obtained from a human donor who received a COVID-19 vaccine. The CDR3 reads CASSGLAGAVDTQYF. The CDR3, as DNA: TGTGCCAGCAGTGGACTAGCGGGGGCTGTCGATACGCAGTATTTT.